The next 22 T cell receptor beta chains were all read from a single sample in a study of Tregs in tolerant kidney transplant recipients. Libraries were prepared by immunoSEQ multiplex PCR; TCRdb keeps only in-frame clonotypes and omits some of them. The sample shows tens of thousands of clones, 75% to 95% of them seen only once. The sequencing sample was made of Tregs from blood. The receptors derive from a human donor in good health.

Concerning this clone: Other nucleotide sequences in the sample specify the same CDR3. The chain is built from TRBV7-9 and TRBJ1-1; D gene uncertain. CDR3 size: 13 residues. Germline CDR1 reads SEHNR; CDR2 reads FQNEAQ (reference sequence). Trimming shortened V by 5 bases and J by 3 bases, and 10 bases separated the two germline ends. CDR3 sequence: CASSRGKDTEAFF. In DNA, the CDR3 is TGTGCCAGCAGCCGAGGGAAGGACACTGAAGCTTTCTTT.

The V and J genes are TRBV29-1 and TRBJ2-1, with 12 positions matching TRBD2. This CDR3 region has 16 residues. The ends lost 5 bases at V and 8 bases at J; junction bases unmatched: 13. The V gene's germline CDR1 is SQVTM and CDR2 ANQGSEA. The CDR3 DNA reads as TGCAGCGTTCCAAAGGGGGCTAGCGGGAGGGGGTATGAGCAGTTCTTC. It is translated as CSVPKGASGRGYEQFF.

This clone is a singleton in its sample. CDR3 in DNA: TGTGCCACGCGAAGGGTTTGGAACACCGGGGAGCTGTTTTTT. Its protein is CATRRVWNTGELFF. V is TRBV6-5 and J is TRBJ2-2; no reliable D call. Per germline, CDR1 MNHEY and CDR2 SVGAGI. Trimming shortened V by 10 bases and J by 1 base, and 13 bases separated the two germline ends. CDR3 length: 14 amino acids.

Written as DNA, the CDR3 is TGTGCCAGCAGTTTACAGGGACTAGCGGGGGGGCCGACCCAGACCCAGTACTTC. It codes for CASSLQGLAGGPTQTQYF. The V and J genes are TRBV27 and TRBJ2-5; the match to TRBD2 covers 16 bases. V was clipped by 2 bases and J by 6 bases; unmatched bases: 9. Germline V gives CDR1 MNHEY, CDR2 SMNVEV (reference sequence). The CDR3 has 18 amino acids.

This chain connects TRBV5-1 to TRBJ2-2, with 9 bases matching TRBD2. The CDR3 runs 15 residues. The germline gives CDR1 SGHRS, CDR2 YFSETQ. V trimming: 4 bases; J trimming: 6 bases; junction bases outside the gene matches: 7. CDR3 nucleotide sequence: TGCGCCAGCAGCCTAGGACTAGCGTACGCCGGGGAGCTGTTTTTT. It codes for CASSLGLAYAGELFF. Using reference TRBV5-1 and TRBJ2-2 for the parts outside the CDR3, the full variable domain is KAGVTQTPRYLIKTRGQQVTLSCSPISGHRSVSWYQQTPGQGLQFLFEYFSETQRNKGNFPGRFSGRQFSNSRSEMNVSTLELGDSALYLCASSLGLAYAGELFFGEGSRLTVL.

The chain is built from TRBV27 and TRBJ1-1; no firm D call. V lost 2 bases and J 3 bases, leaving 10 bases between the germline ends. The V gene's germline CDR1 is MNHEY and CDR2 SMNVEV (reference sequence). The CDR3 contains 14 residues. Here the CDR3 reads CASSLLTADTEAFF. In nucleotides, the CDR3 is TGTGCCAGCAGTTTACTGACTGCGGACACTGAAGCTTTCTTT.

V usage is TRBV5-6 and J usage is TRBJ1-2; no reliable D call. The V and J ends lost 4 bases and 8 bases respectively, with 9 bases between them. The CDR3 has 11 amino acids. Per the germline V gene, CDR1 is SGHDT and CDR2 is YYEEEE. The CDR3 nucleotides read TGTGCCAGCAGCCTAGGTTCCGGCTACACCTTC. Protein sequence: CASSLGSGYTF.

CDR3 DNA sequence: TGTGCCAGCAGCGTAGTGGCAGGGTCTTACAATGAGCAGTTCTTC. As protein: CASSVVAGSYNEQFF. The chain joins TRBV9 to TRBJ2-1, with a weak D call TRBD1 (5 bases). CDR1 SGDLS and CDR2 YYNGEE come from the germline V gene. The CDR3 length is 15 residues. The germline V and J ends were trimmed by 0 bases and 4 bases, with 11 bases remaining between them. Full variable domain (missing parts from reference TRBV9 and TRBJ2-1): DSGVTQTPKHLITATGQRVTLRCSPRSGDLSVYWYQQSLDQGLQFLIQYYNGEERAKGNILERFSAQQFPDLHSELNLSSLELGDSALYFCASSVVAGSYNEQFFGPGTRLTVL.

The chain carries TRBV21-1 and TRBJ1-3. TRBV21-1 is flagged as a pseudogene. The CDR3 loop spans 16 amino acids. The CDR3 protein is CASSKVPGAVGNTIYF. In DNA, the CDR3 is TGTGCCAGCAGCAAAGTCCCGGGGGCAGTTGGAAACACCATATATTTT.

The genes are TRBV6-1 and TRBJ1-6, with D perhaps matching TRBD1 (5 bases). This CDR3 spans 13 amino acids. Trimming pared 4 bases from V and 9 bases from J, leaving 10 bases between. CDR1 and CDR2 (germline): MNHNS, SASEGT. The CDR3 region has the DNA TGTGCCAGCAGTGCGAAAGGGGTTTCACCCCTCCACTTT. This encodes CASSAKGVSPLHF.

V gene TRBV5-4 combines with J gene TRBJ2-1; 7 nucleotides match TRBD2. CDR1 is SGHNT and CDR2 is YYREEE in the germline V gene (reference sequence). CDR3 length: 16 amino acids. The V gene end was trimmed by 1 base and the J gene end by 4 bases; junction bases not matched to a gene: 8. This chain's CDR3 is CASSLSSGVIYNEQFF. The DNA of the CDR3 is TGTGCCAGCAGCTTGTCCAGCGGGGTGATTTACAATGAGCAGTTCTTC.

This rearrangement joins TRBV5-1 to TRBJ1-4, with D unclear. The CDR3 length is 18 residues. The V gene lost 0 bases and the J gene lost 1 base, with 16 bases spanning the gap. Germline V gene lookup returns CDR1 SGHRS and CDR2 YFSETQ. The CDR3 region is CASSLAPGSGLTNEKLFF. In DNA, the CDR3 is TGCGCCAGCAGCTTGGCCCCGGGCAGTGGATTAACTAATGAAAAACTGTTTTTT.

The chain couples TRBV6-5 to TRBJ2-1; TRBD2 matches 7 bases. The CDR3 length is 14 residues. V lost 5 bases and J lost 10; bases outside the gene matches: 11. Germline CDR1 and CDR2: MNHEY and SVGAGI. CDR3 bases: TGTGCCAGCAGTGTACGGGGGTTGGGGGGGGAGCAGTTCTTC. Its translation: CASSVRGLGGEQFF.

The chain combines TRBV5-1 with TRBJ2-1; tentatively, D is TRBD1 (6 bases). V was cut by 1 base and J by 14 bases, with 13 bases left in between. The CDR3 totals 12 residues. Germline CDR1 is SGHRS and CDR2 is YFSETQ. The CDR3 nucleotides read TGCGCCAGCAGCTTGATGGACAGCGTGAAGTTCTTC. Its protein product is CASSLMDSVKFF.

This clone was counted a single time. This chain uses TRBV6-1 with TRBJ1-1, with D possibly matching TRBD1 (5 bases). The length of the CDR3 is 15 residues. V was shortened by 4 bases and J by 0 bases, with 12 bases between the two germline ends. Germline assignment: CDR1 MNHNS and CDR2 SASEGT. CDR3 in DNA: TGTGCCAGCAGTGCTTTGGCCAGGGTGAACACTGAAGCTTTCTTT. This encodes CASSALARVNTEAFF.

This CDR3 is CASSPSRDVVSYEQYF. The CDR3 nucleotides read TGTGCCAGCAGCCCATCTCGGGACGTCGTCTCCTACGAGCAGTACTTC. The chain uses TRBV5-5 and TRBJ2-7; D may be TRBD1 or TRBD2 (5 bases each). Per germline, CDR1 SGHKS and CDR2 YYEKEE (reference sequence). The CDR3 spans 16 residues. V shed 4 bases and J shed 0 bases, with 17 bases lying between them.

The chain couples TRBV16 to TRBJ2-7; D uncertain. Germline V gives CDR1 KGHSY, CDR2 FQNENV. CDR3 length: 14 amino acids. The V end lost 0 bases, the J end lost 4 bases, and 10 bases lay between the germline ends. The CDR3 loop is CASSQSGQLYEQYF. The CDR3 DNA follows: TGTGCCAGCAGCCAATCTGGGCAGTTGTACGAGCAGTACTTC. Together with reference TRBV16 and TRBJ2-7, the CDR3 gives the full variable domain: GEEVAQTPKHLVRGEGQKAKLYCAPIKGHSYVFWYQQVLKNEFKFLISFQNENVFDETGMPKERFSAKCLPNSPCSLEIQATKLEDSAVYFCASSQSGQLYEQYFGPGTRLTVT.

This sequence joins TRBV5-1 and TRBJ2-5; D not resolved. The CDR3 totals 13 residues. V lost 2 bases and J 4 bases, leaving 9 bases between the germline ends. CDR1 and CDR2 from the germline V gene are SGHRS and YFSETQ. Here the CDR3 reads CASSLLKGETQYF. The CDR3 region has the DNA TGCGCCAGCAGCTTATTGAAGGGAGAGACCCAGTACTTC. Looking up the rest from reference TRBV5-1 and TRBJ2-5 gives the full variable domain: KAGVTQTPRYLIKTRGQQVTLSCSPISGHRSVSWYQQTPGQGLQFLFEYFSETQRNKGNFPGRFSGRQFSNSRSEMNVSTLELGDSALYLCASSLLKGETQYFGPGTRLLVL.

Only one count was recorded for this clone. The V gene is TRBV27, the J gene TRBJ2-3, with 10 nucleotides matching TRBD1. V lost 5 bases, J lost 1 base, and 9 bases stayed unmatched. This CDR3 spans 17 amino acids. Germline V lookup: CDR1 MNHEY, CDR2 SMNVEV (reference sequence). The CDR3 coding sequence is TGTGCCAGCAGTCCCCTGAGACAGGGGGCGGGCACAGATACGCAGTATTTT. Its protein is CASSPLRQGAGTDTQYF.

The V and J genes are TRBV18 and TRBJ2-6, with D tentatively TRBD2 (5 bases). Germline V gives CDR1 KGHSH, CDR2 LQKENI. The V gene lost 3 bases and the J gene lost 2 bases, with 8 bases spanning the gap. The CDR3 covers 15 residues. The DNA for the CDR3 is TGTGCCAGCTCACCTCGGGGAGCTGGGGCCAACGTCCTGACTTTC. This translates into CASSPRGAGANVLTF.

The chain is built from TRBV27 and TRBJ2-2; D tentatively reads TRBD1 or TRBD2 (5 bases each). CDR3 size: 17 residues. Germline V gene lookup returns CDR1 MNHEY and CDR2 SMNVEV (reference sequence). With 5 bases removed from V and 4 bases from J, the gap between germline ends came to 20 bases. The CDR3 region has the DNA TGTGCCAGCAGTCCTCGCGGAACGAGGGGAGCCACCGGGGAGCTGTTTTTT. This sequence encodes CASSPRGTRGATGELFF.

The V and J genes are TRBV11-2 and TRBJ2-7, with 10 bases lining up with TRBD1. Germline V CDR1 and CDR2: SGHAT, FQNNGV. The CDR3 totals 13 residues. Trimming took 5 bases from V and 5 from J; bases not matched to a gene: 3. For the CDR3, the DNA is TGTGCCAGCAGCCGGGACAGGGGCGACGAGCAGTACTTC. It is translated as CASSRDRGDEQYF.